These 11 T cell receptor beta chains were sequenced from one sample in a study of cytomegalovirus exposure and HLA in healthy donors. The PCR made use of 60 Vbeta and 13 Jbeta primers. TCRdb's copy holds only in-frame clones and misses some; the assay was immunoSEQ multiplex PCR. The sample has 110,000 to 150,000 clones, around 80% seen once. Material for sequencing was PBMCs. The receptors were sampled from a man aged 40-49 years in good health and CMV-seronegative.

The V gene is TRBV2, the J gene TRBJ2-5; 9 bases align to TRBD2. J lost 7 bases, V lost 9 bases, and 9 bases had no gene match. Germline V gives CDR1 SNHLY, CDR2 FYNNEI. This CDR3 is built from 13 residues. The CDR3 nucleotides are TGTGCCAGGGAAAGCGGGAGGCCGGGGACCCAGTACTTC. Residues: CARESGRPGTQYF.

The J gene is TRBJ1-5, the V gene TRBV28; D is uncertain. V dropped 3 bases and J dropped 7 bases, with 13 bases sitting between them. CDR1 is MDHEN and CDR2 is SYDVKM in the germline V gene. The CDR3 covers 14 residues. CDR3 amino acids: CASSLGGIEQPQHF. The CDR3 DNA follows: TGTGCCAGCAGTTTGGGAGGAATCGAGCAGCCCCAGCATTTT.

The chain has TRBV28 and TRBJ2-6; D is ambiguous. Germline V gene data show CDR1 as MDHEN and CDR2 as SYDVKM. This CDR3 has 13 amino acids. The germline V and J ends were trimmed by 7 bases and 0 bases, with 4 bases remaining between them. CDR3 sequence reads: CASTGSGANVLTF. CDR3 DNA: TGTGCCAGCACGGGCTCTGGGGCCAACGTCCTGACTTTC.

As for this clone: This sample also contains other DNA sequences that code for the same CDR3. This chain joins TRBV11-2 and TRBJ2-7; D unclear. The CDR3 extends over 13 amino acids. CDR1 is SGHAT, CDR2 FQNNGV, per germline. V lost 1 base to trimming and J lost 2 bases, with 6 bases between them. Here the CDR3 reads CASSLGAAYEQYF. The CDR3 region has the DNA TGTGCCAGCAGCTTAGGGGCAGCCTACGAGCAGTACTTC.

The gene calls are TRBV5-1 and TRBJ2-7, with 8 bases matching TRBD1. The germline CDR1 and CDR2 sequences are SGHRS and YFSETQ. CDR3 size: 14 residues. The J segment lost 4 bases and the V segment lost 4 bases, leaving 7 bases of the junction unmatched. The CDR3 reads CASSRGQGHYEQYF. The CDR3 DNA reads TGCGCCAGCAGCAGAGGACAGGGTCATTACGAGCAGTACTTC.

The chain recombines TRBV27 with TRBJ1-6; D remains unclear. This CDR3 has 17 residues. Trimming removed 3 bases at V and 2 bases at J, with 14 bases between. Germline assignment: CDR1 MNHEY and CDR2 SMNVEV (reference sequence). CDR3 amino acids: CASSFLPPGTYNSPLHF. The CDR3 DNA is TGTGCCAGCAGTTTTCTCCCCCCGGGTACCTATAATTCACCCCTCCACTTT.

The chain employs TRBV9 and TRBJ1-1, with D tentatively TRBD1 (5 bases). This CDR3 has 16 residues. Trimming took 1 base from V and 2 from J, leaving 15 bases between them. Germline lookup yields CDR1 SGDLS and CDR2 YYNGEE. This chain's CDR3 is CASSVFQGGTNTEAFF. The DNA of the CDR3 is TGTGCCAGCAGCGTATTCCAGGGAGGGACTAACACTGAAGCTTTCTTT.

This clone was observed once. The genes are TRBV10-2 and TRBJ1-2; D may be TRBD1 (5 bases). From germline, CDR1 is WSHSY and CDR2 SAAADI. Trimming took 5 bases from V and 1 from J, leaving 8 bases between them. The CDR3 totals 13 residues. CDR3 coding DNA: TGCGCCAGCAGTTCAGACAGTAACTATGGCTACACCTTC. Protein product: CASSSDSNYGYTF.

The CDR3 bases are TGTGCCAGCAGGATGACTAGCGGGGTGAGCACAGATACGCAGTATTTT. This gives the protein CASRMTSGVSTDTQYF. The J gene is TRBJ2-3, the V gene TRBV4-2; 11 bases are shared with TRBD2. Germline V gene lookup returns CDR1 LGHNA and CDR2 YNFKEQ. V trimming: 6 bases; J trimming: 0 bases; junction bases outside the gene matches: 5. This CDR3 is built from 16 residues.

Here the CDR3 DNA reads TGTGCCAGCAGCTTAGATCGAGGCCGTGGTGAGTTCTTC. It is translated as CASSLDRGRGEFF. This chain uses TRBV11-2 with TRBJ2-1; D is unclear. V lost 0 bases and J 14 bases, leaving 14 bases between the germline ends. Germline CDR1 and CDR2: SGHAT and FQNNGV. The CDR3 has 13 residues. Full variable domain (remainder filled in from reference TRBV11-2 and TRBJ2-1): EAGVAQSPRYKIIEKRQSVAFWCNPISGHATLYWYQQILGQGPKLLIQFQNNGVVDDSQLPKDRFSAERLKGVDSTLKIQPAKLEDSAVYLCASSLDRGRGEFFGPGTRLTVL.

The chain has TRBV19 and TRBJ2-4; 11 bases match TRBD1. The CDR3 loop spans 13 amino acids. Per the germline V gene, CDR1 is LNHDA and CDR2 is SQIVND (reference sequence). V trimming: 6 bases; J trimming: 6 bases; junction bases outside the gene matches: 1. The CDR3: CASSGTGGNIQYF. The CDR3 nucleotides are TGTGCCAGTAGCGGGACAGGGGGAAACATTCAGTACTTC.